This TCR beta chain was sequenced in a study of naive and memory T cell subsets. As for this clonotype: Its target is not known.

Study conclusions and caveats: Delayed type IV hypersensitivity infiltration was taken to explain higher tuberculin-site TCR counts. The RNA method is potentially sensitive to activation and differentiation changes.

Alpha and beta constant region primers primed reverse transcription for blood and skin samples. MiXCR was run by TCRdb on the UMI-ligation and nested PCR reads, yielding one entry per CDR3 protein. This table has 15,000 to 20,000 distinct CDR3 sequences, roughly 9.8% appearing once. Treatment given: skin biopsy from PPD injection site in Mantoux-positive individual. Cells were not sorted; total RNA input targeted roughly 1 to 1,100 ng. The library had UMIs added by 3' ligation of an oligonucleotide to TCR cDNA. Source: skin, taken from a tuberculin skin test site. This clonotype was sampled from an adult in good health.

The CDR3 loop reads CASSQQGSRTDTQYF. The CDR3, as DNA: TGTGCCAGCAGCCAGCAGGGGTCCCGGACAGATACGCAGTATTTT. V and J are TRBV6-5 and TRBJ2-3; possible D gene TRBD1, 6 bases. The CDR3 totals 15 residues. Trimming stripped 6 bases from V and 3 bases from J, with 16 bases between. Germline CDR1 reads MNHEY; CDR2 reads SVGAGI.